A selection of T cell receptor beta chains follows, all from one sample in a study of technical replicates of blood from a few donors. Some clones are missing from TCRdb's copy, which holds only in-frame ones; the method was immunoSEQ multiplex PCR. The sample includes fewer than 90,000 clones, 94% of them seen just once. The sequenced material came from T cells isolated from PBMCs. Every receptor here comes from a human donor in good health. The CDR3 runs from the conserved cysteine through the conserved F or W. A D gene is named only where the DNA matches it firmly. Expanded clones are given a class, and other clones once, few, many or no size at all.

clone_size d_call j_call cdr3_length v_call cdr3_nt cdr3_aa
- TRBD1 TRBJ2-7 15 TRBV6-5 TGTGCCAGCAGTTACTCCTGGGACAGGGCCTACGAGCAGTACTTC CASSYSWDRAYEQYF
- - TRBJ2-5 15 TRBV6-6 TGTGCCAGCAGTTGGTCGGGGGAGGTAGCAGAGACCCAGTACTTC CASSWSGEVAETQYF
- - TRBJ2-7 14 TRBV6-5 TGTGCCAGCAGCCTAGCGAGAGCTAGGTACGAGCAGTACTTC CASSLARARYEQYF
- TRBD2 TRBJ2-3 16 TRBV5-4 TGTGCCAGCAGCTGGGAGGGACGTAACAGACCGGATACGCAGTATTTT CASSWEGRNRPDTQYF
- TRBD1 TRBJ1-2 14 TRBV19 TGTGCCACAACAGGGGGCTCTACTAACTATGGCTACACCTTC CATTGGSTNYGYTF
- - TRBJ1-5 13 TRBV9 TGTGCCAGCAGCCCCAGGGAGGGGAAGCCCCAGCATTTT CASSPREGKPQHF
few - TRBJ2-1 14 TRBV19 TGTGCCAGTAGATTAGACAGGGTGGCGGGGGAGCAGTTCTTC CASRLDRVAGEQFF
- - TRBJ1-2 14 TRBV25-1 TGTGCCAGCAGGGGCCCCTGGGCAGACTATGGCTACACCTTC CASRGPWADYGYTF
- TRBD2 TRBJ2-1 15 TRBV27 TGTGCCAGCAGACCCGGGACTAGCTCCTACAATGAGCAGTTCTTC CASRPGTSSYNEQFF
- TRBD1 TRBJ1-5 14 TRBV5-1 TGCGCCAGCAGCTTGGCAGGGGGCGAGGGGCCCCAGCATTTT CASSLAGGEGPQHF
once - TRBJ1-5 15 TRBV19 TGTGCCAGTAGTATAGTTGAGGGTATGGGTCAGCCCCAGCATTTT CASSIVEGMGQPQHF
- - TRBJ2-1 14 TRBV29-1 TGCAGCGTTGGGCGGGACAGCTCCTACAATGAGCAGTTCTTC CSVGRDSSYNEQFF
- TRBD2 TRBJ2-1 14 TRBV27 TGTGCCAGCGGGGAGGGACTAGCTTTCAATGAGCAGTTCTTC CASGEGLAFNEQFF
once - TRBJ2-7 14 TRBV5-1 TGCGCCAGCAGCGGAGGAACAGGGATCAACGAGCAGTACTTC CASSGGTGINEQYF
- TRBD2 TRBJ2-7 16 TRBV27 TGTGCCAGCAGTTCCTGGACTAGCGGGGACCCCTACGAGCAGTACTTC CASSSWTSGDPYEQYF
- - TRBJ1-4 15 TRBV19 TGTGCCAGTAGTCCAGGACGGGAGGGCTATGAAAAACTGTTTTTT CASSPGREGYEKLFF